The 26 T cell receptor beta chains given below trace back to one sample, sequenced in a study of blood T cell repertoires in COVID-19. Clones were read by immunoSEQ multiplex PCR, and TCRdb kept only the in-frame ones, dropping some. The sample gives 150,000 to 200,000 clones, 75% to 90% of which show up once; 2.1% is in the top ten. The sequencing input was peripheral blood. These receptors were collected from a man between 65 and 79 years old with active or convalescent COVID-19.

The chain's CDR3 is CATSRGGTGADNEQFF. CDR3 bases: TGTGCCACCAGCAGAGGAGGGACAGGGGCCGACAATGAGCAGTTCTTC. V gene TRBV15 combines with J gene TRBJ2-1; TRBD1 agrees at 10 bases. The CDR3 is 16 residues long. CDR1 LNHNV and CDR2 YYDKDF come from the germline V gene (reference sequence). The V gene end was trimmed by 1 base and the J gene end by 5 bases; junction bases not matched to a gene: 5.

The chain links TRBV19 to TRBJ2-5; weak D call: TRBD1 (5 bases). Germline CDR1 and CDR2: LNHDA and SQIVND (reference sequence). CDR3 size: 13 residues. The V and J ends lost 7 bases and 1 base respectively, with 10 bases between them. The CDR3 here is CASKGQGQETQYF. The CDR3 bases are TGTGCCAGTAAAGGTCAGGGCCAAGAGACCCAGTACTTC.

The chain couples TRBV5-1 to TRBJ1-3, with D possibly matching TRBD1 (6 bases). Germline assignment: CDR1 SGHRS and CDR2 YFSETQ. The CDR3 runs to 14 residues. With 5 bases removed from V and 1 base from J, the gap between germline ends came to 10 bases. For the CDR3, the DNA is TGCGCCAGCAGAATAGGGGGATCTGGAAACACCATATATTTT. The encoded protein is CASRIGGSGNTIYF. Together with reference TRBV5-1 and TRBJ1-3, the CDR3 gives the full variable domain: KAGVTQTPRYLIKTRGQQVTLSCSPISGHRSVSWYQQTPGQGLQFLFEYFSETQRNKGNFPGRFSGRQFSNSRSEMNVSTLELGDSALYLCASRIGGSGNTIYFGEGSWLTVV.

The chain employs TRBV28 and TRBJ2-5; tentatively, D is TRBD2 (5 bases). This CDR3 region has 15 residues. The V end lost 6 bases, the J end lost 2 bases, and 16 bases lay between the germline ends. Looked up from germline, CDR1 is MDHEN and CDR2 is SYDVKM. Here the CDR3 reads CASRTADYMQETQYF. CDR3 DNA: TGTGCCAGCAGGACCGCCGACTACATGCAAGAGACCCAGTACTTC.

V usage is TRBV28 and J usage is TRBJ2-7; a weak D match, TRBD1 (6 bases). The CDR3 has 12 residues. Germline V gene lookup returns CDR1 MDHEN and CDR2 SYDVKM. Trimming shortened V by 6 bases and J by 11 bases, and 17 bases separated the two germline ends. The CDR3 loop is CASRNWTGHKYF. In nucleotides, the CDR3 is TGTGCCAGCAGAAACTGGACGGGACACAAGTACTTC.

V gene TRBV15 combines with J gene TRBJ2-2, with a possible D match to TRBD2 (5 bases). Germline V lookup: CDR1 LNHNV, CDR2 YYDKDF (reference sequence). V was shortened by 0 bases and J by 6 bases, with 8 bases between the two germline ends. The CDR3 has 14 residues. The CDR3 DNA reads TGTGCCACCAGCAGAGATGCGGGTTCCGGGGAGCTGTTTTTT. Translated: CATSRDAGSGELFF.

The V and J genes are TRBV4-1 and TRBJ1-2, with D perhaps TRBD1 (6 bases). Germline CDR1 is MGHRA and CDR2 is YSYEKL. The V gene lost 1 base and the J gene lost 6 bases, with 12 bases spanning the gap. CDR3 length equals 14 residues. The CDR3 loop reads CASSQVTGNHGYTF. The CDR3 coding sequence is TGCGCCAGCAGCCAAGTAACAGGGAATCATGGCTACACCTTC.

The V gene is TRBV15, the J gene TRBJ1-5; D uncertain. Trimming stripped 2 bases from V and 5 bases from J, with 13 bases between. Germline V gene lookup returns CDR1 LNHNV and CDR2 YYDKDF (reference sequence). This CDR3 is built from 15 residues. The CDR3 nucleotides are TGTGCCACCAGCAGACCCCCTCACGGTGATCAGCCCCAGCATTTT. It specifies CATSRPPHGDQPQHF.

The chain uses TRBV3-1 (or the pseudogene TRBV3-2) and TRBJ2-1; 7 nucleotides line up with TRBD1. Losses at the gene ends were 4 bases for V and 7 bases for J; bases not matched to a gene: 7. Germline CDR1 is LGHDT and CDR2 is YNNKEL (reference sequence). This CDR3 has 14 amino acids. This CDR3 is CASSLGQVKNEQFF. In nucleotides, the CDR3 is TGTGCCAGCAGCCTCGGACAGGTCAAGAATGAGCAGTTCTTC.

The V and J genes are TRBV9 and TRBJ2-1, with D possibly matching TRBD2 (6 bases). Germline CDR1 and CDR2: SGDLS and YYNGEE. The CDR3 is 17 amino acids. Trimming cost V 1 base and J 0 bases, with 14 bases left between them. CDR3 in DNA: TGTGCCAGCAGCGTAATTCCACTAGCTTTCTCCTACAATGAGCAGTTCTTC. It is translated as CASSVIPLAFSYNEQFF.

V gene TRBV28 combines with J gene TRBJ2-1; 13 nucleotides line up with TRBD2. The CDR3 covers 16 residues. CDR1 is MDHEN, CDR2 SYDVKM, per germline. Trimming removed 2 bases from V and 7 bases from J; junction bases left unmatched: 5. The CDR3 region has the DNA TGTGCCAGCAGTTTAACTAGCGGGGGGGCTCGAAATGAGCAGTTCTTC. Protein sequence: CASSLTSGGARNEQFF.

Only a few counts were recorded for this clone. This rearrangement joins TRBV2 to TRBJ1-5, with a possible D match to TRBD1 (6 bases). The CDR3 is made up of 14 amino acids. V dropped 3 bases and J dropped 7 bases, with 13 bases sitting between them. Germline V gene data show CDR1 as SNHLY and CDR2 as FYNNEI. The CDR3 region is CASSDKQGGQPQHF. The CDR3, as DNA: TGTGCCAGCAGTGATAAACAGGGAGGGCAGCCCCAGCATTTT.

The table lists this clone with a count of one. The chain has TRBV30 and TRBJ1-2; 7 nucleotides agree with TRBD1. The CDR3 has 14 residues. The V gene's germline CDR1 is GTSNPN and CDR2 SVGIG (reference sequence). The V gene end was trimmed by 0 bases and the J gene end by 4 bases; junction bases not matched to a gene: 5. The CDR3 protein is CAWSVHGTAYGYTF. CDR3 nucleotide sequence: TGTGCCTGGAGTGTACATGGGACAGCCTATGGCTACACCTTC.

The rearrangement links TRBV4-3 to TRBJ2-3, with D maybe TRBD2 (6 bases). Per germline, CDR1 LGHNA and CDR2 YSLEER. This CDR3 region has 14 residues. Trimming took off 4 bases at V and 4 bases at J, with 12 bases between the two ends. CDR3 amino acids: CASSPGSDSDTQYF. CDR3 nucleotide sequence: TGCGCCAGCAGCCCCGGGAGTGACTCAGATACGCAGTATTTT.

V is TRBV5-6 and J is TRBJ2-1, with 8 nucleotides matching TRBD1. CDR1 and CDR2 from the germline V gene are SGHDT and YYEEEE. V trimming: 1 base; J trimming: 5 bases; junction bases outside the gene matches: 8. This CDR3 is 16 amino acids long. CDR3 sequence (DNA): TGTGCCAGCAGCTTGCCAAGACAGGGGAGCCACAATGAGCAGTTCTTC. As protein: CASSLPRQGSHNEQFF. Using reference TRBV5-6 and TRBJ2-1 for the parts outside the CDR3, the full variable domain is DAGVTQSPTHLIKTRGQQVTLRCSPKSGHDTVSWYQQALGQGPQFIFQYYEEEERQRGNFPDRFSGHQFPNYSSELNVNALLLGDSALYLCASSLPRQGSHNEQFFGPGTRLTVL.

This chain links TRBV12-3 or TRBV12-4 with TRBJ1-1, with D unclear. V was pared by 6 bases and J by 10 bases, with 12 bases between. The CDR3 has 11 residues. The DNA for the CDR3 is TGTGCCAGCAGGGAGGGAGGTACAGCTTTCTTT. Amino acids: CASREGGTAFF.

The chain combines TRBV7-2 with TRBJ1-1; no definite D call. V lost 5 bases to trimming and J lost 4 bases, with 14 bases between them. Germline V lookup: CDR1 SGHTA, CDR2 FQGNSA. The CDR3 runs to 14 residues. The DNA for the CDR3 is TGTGCCAGCAGCGTATCCCGAGGGAGCACTGAAGCTTTCTTT. This sequence encodes CASSVSRGSTEAFF. The entire variable domain, with the rest obtained from reference TRBV7-2 and TRBJ1-1, is as follows: GAGVSQSPSNKVTEKGKDVELRCDPISGHTALYWYRQSLGQGLEFLIYFQGNSAPDKSGLPSDRFSAERTGGSVSTLTIQRTQQEDSAVYLCASSVSRGSTEAFFGQGTRLTVV.

The V and J genes are TRBV7-2 and TRBJ2-2; weak D call: TRBD2 (5 bases). V lost 1 base to trimming and J lost 6 bases, with 12 bases between them. The CDR3 runs 15 residues. Germline V gene sequence: CDR1 SGHTA, CDR2 FQGNSA. The CDR3 DNA follows: TGTGCCAGCAGCTTAGTCGGGGTCCGGTCCGGGGAGCTGTTTTTT. The encoded protein is CASSLVGVRSGELFF.

The V call is TRBV18, the J call TRBJ2-7; D possibly corresponds to TRBD1 (7 bases). The V and J ends lost 1 base and 6 bases respectively, with 13 bases between them. Germline CDR1 KGHSH, CDR2 LQKENI. The CDR3 has 14 residues. Written as DNA, the CDR3 is TGTGCCAGCTCACCACGGCAGGGGGGCCTCGAGCAGTACTTC. Its protein is CASSPRQGGLEQYF.

The chain couples TRBV3-1 (or the pseudogene TRBV3-2) to TRBJ2-4, with D perhaps matching TRBD1 (5 bases). Germline V gene lookup returns CDR1 LGHDT and CDR2 YNNKEL (reference sequence). CDR3 length equals 15 residues. Trimming removed 7 bases at V and 0 bases at J, with 13 bases between. CDR3 region: CASIDSLLAKNIQYF. CDR3 nucleotide sequence: TGTGCCAGCATTGACAGTCTCCTAGCCAAAAACATTCAGTACTTC.

V and J are TRBV5-1 and TRBJ1-4; 8 bases map to TRBD1. Per germline, CDR1 SGHRS and CDR2 YFSETQ. J gave up 5 bases and V 4 bases, and 4 bases lay outside the gene matches. This CDR3 is built from 14 residues. The CDR3 sequence: CASSRTGINEKLFF. The CDR3 nucleotides read TGCGCCAGCAGCCGGACAGGGATAAATGAAAAACTGTTTTTT.

V gene TRBV9 combines with J gene TRBJ1-3; unclear D gene. The CDR3 is 15 residues long. Germline V gives CDR1 SGDLS, CDR2 YYNGEE. Trimming took off 2 bases at V and 2 bases at J, with 11 bases between the two ends. DNA for the CDR3: TGTGCCAGCAGCGTGGAGGGAATCACTGGAAACACCATATATTTT. Translated, it gives CASSVEGITGNTIYF.

A few counts support this clone. The chain uses TRBV9 and TRBJ2-1; 8 bases are a match to TRBD2. With 0 bases clipped from V and 6 bases from J, the junction kept 2 bases outside the gene matches. Germline V gene lookup returns CDR1 SGDLS and CDR2 YYNGEE. This CDR3 comprises 14 residues. The chain's CDR3 is CASSVELAANEQFF. DNA of the CDR3: TGTGCCAGCAGCGTAGAACTAGCGGCCAATGAGCAGTTCTTC.

J is TRBJ2-2 and V is TRBV7-9; 8 bases match TRBD1. The J segment lost 1 base and the V segment lost 8 bases, leaving 6 bases of the junction unmatched. The CDR3 length is 15 residues. Germline V lookup: CDR1 SEHNR, CDR2 FQNEAQ (reference sequence). CDR3 protein: CASVLGTGNTGELFF. CDR3 in DNA: TGTGCCAGCGTCCTGGGGACAGGGAACACCGGGGAGCTGTTTTTT.

The chain uses TRBV28 and TRBJ2-7; TRBD1 agrees at 11 bases. V was pared by 4 bases and J by 1 base, with 6 bases of the junction left unmatched. CDR1 is MDHEN, CDR2 SYDVKM, per germline. There are 16 residues in the CDR3. CDR3 nucleotides: TGTGCCAGCAGTTCCCCCGGACAGGGGGCTTCCTACGAGCAGTACTTC. Amino acids: CASSSPGQGASYEQYF.

This clone was observed a few times. CDR3 loop: CSARQDMGSYEQYF. In nucleotides, the CDR3 is TGCAGCGCTCGACAGGACATGGGCTCCTACGAGCAGTACTTC. The chain is built from TRBV29-1 and TRBJ2-7; weak D call: TRBD1 (6 bases). CDR1 and CDR2 from the germline V gene are SQVTM and ANQGSEA. The length of the CDR3 is 14 residues. Trimming removed 7 bases at V and 0 bases at J, with 16 bases between.